This T cell receptor beta chain was identified during a study of type 1 and type 2 diabetes patients. This clonotype was recorded a few times. CDR1 is MNHEY, CDR2 SMNVEV, per germline (reference sequence). This CDR3 is 14 amino acids long. Trimming pared 6 bases from V and 3 bases from J, leaving 14 bases between. Genomic DNA was the PCR template. Amplification of the beta chain CDR3 used 30 forward and 13 reverse multiplex primers. TCRdb passed the multiplex PCR reads through MiXCR, listing each CDR3 protein once. The sample has fewer than 350,000 distinct CDR3 sequences; roughly 44% are singletons. The V and J genes are TRBV27 and TRBJ1-1, with a possible D match to TRBD1 (5 bases). The specimen was peripheral blood mononuclear cells (PBMCs). The clonotype originates from a man between 18 and 35 years old with type 2 diabetes. The CDR3 DNA follows: TGTGCCAGCAGATGGATTTCGGGGGACACTGAAGCTTTCTTT. Amino acids: CASRWISGDTEAFF.